Following are 19 T cell receptor beta chains from one sample sequenced in a study of cytomegalovirus exposure and HLA in healthy donors. TCRdb keeps only in-frame clones here, not all; method: immunoSEQ multiplex PCR. This table holds roughly 100,000 clones, 88% found once. The sample was PBMCs. The source is a woman under 30 in good health and CMV-seropositive.

V and J are TRBV7-9 and TRBJ2-3; TRBD2 is a possible D gene (6 bases). This CDR3 region has 16 residues. Deletions cut 1 base from V and 0 bases from J, with 11 bases between. Germline V gene sequence: CDR1 SEHNR, CDR2 FQNEAQ (reference sequence). The CDR3 here is CASSLVGGDSTDTQYF. The CDR3 DNA is TGTGCCAGCAGCTTAGTCGGCGGGGATAGCACAGATACGCAGTATTTT.

The V gene is TRBV7-2, the J gene TRBJ1-2; D might be TRBD1 (6 bases). V was clipped by 6 bases and J by 5 bases, with 13 bases between them. The length of the CDR3 is 13 residues. Germline V gene data show CDR1 as SGHTA and CDR2 as FQGNSA. The CDR3 nucleotides are TGTGCCAGCAGAGAGACAGGCTGGTATGGCTACACCTTC. This codes for CASRETGWYGYTF.

This clone was counted a single time. The CDR3 DNA reads as TGTGCCAGTAGTCTGGGACAGGGGATGAACACTGAAGCTTTCTTT. Translating gives CASSLGQGMNTEAFF. The genes are TRBV19 and TRBJ1-1; 10 bases agree with TRBD1. The V gene end was trimmed by 5 bases and the J gene end by 0 bases; junction bases not matched to a gene: 3. There are 15 residues in the CDR3. CDR1 is LNHDA, CDR2 SQIVND, per germline (reference sequence).

The V call is TRBV7-9, the J call TRBJ2-7; D call uncertain. Deletions cut 0 bases from V and 2 bases from J, with 8 bases between. Germline V gives CDR1 SEHNR, CDR2 FQNEAQ (reference sequence). The CDR3 loop spans 14 amino acids. The CDR3 coding sequence is TGTGCCAGCAGCTTAGCCTCAGGCACCTACGAGCAGTACGTC. Its protein is CASSLASGTYEQYV.

The chain joins TRBV25-1 to TRBJ1-4; 8 nucleotides align to TRBD1. The length of the CDR3 is 13 residues. The germline V gene encodes CDR1 MGHDK and CDR2 SYGVNS. V was clipped by 9 bases and J by 4 bases; unmatched bases: 4. The CDR3 DNA reads TGTGCCAGTGGAGACAGGGGTAATGAAAAACTGTTTTTT. Translation gives CASGDRGNEKLFF.

The chain is built from TRBV7-9 and TRBJ2-2; 7 bases are shared with TRBD1. Germline V gives CDR1 SEHNR, CDR2 FQNEAQ (reference sequence). This CDR3 is 15 amino acids long. V was pared by 7 bases and J by 6 bases, with 11 bases of the junction left unmatched. In DNA form, the CDR3 reads TGTGCCAGCACCCCTCCCCGGACAGGCGCCGGGGAGCTGTTTTTT. Residues: CASTPPRTGAGELFF.

The rearrangement uses TRBV5-6 and TRBJ1-2, with 8 bases matching TRBD1. The V segment lost 1 base and the J segment 4 bases; nucleotides outside the gene matches: 3. CDR3 size: 14 residues. Germline V CDR1 and CDR2: SGHDT, YYEEEE. The CDR3 region is CASSLPDRGYGYTF. The CDR3 DNA follows: TGTGCCAGCAGCTTGCCTGACAGGGGCTATGGCTACACCTTC.

The gene calls are TRBV2 and TRBJ2-7, with D tentatively TRBD2 (7 bases). The V end lost 4 bases, the J end lost 5 bases, and 15 bases lay between the germline ends. The CDR3 extends over 14 amino acids. Germline values: CDR1 SNHLY, CDR2 FYNNEI. CDR3: CASSGTRGGNEQYV. As DNA, the CDR3 is TGTGCCAGCAGTGGAACTAGGGGGGGCAACGAGCAGTACGTC.

The gene calls are TRBV5-6 and TRBJ2-7; perhaps TRBD1 as D (5 bases). CDR3 length equals 14 residues. Trimming left V 5 bases short and J 3 bases short, with 15 bases between. Germline assignment: CDR1 SGHDT and CDR2 YYEEEE. The CDR3 region is CASSTQGSYYEQYF. The CDR3 DNA follows: TGTGCCAGCAGTACTCAGGGCAGTTACTACGAGCAGTACTTC. Full variable domain (rest looked up from reference TRBV5-6 and TRBJ2-7): DAGVTQSPTHLIKTRGQQVTLRCSPKSGHDTVSWYQQALGQGPQFIFQYYEEEERQRGNFPDRFSGHQFPNYSSELNVNALLLGDSALYLCASSTQGSYYEQYFGPGTRLTVT.

This clone occurred once. The chain employs TRBV6-1 and TRBJ2-7; TRBD1 agrees at 9 bases. V gave up 6 bases and J gave up 1 base; unmatched junction bases: 7. Germline values: CDR1 MNHNS, CDR2 SASEGT. The CDR3 consists of 15 residues. CDR3 sequence reads: CASRDTGTGSYEQYF. CDR3 DNA sequence: TGTGCCAGCAGGGATACCGGGACAGGGTCCTACGAGCAGTACTTC.

This sequence joins TRBV11-3 and TRBJ2-1, with 9 positions matching TRBD2. CDR3 length: 16 residues. J lost 5 bases, V lost 0 bases, and 5 bases had no gene match. CDR1 and CDR2 (germline): SGHNT, YENEEA. In DNA form, the CDR3 reads TGTGCCAGCAGCTTAGAAGGAGCGGGGGGAAACAATGAGCAGTTCTTC. Amino acid sequence: CASSLEGAGGNNEQFF.

The chain links TRBV11-2 to TRBJ2-7, with D perhaps TRBD1 or TRBD2 (5 bases each). The CDR3 sequence is 13 residues long. Per the germline V gene, CDR1 is SGHAT and CDR2 is FQNNGV. Trimming cost V 3 bases and J 3 bases, with 9 bases left between them. The CDR3 DNA reads TGTGCCAGCAGCTTGGGACCGGACTACGAGCAGTACGTC. This sequence encodes CASSLGPDYEQYV.

V usage is TRBV5-6 and J usage is TRBJ1-2; 8 bases are shared with TRBD1. The germline gives CDR1 SGHDT, CDR2 YYEEEE. Trimming cost V 2 bases and J 5 bases; bases outside gene matches: 2. This CDR3 comprises 13 residues. The DNA for the CDR3 is TGTGCCAGCAGCTTCCGACAGGGGTATGGCTACACCTTC. Amino acid sequence: CASSFRQGYGYTF.

A few counts support this clone. The chain carries TRBV28 and TRBJ1-1; D unresolved. Deletions cut 6 bases from V and 6 bases from J, with 14 bases between. Germline CDR1 reads MDHEN; CDR2 reads SYDVKM. This CDR3 comprises 13 residues. CDR3 nucleotides: TGTGCCAGCAGCGTGGGGTGGAGGGCTGAAGCTTTCTTT. As protein: CASSVGWRAEAFF.

The V gene is TRBV4-1, the J gene TRBJ1-1; 8 nucleotides agree with TRBD1. Germline loops: CDR1 MGHRA, CDR2 YSYEKL. The CDR3 consists of 17 residues. With 1 base clipped from V and 0 bases from J, the junction kept 7 bases outside the gene matches. CDR3 bases: TGCGCCAGCAGCCAAGTAACAGGGGGGATAATGAACACTGAAGCTTTCTTT. It encodes CASSQVTGGIMNTEAFF.

In its sample, this clone was seen once. The chain is built from TRBV28 and TRBJ2-2; 10 bases are shared with TRBD1. Germline V gene lookup returns CDR1 MDHEN and CDR2 SYDVKM. The CDR3 runs to 15 residues. Trimming removed 6 bases from V and 6 bases from J; junction bases left unmatched: 7. Here the CDR3 DNA reads TGTGCCAGCAGCATGACAGGGGGCCTGGCCGGGGAGCTGTTTTTT. Residues: CASSMTGGLAGELFF.

V gene TRBV29-1 combines with J gene TRBJ1-2, with TRBD1 matching 12 bases. Germline CDR1 SQVTM, CDR2 ANQGSEA. The CDR3 consists of 13 residues. V lost 3 bases to trimming and J lost 7 bases; unmatched junction nucleotides: 3. The CDR3 bases are TGCAGCGTTGACGGGACAGGGGGCTTTGGCTACACCTTC. It codes for CSVDGTGGFGYTF.

J is TRBJ2-6 and V is TRBV6-1; D is unresolved. Germline V gene sequence: CDR1 MNHNS, CDR2 SASEGT. Trimming stripped 0 bases from V and 0 bases from J, with 3 bases between. CDR3 length: 15 residues. In DNA form, the CDR3 reads TGTGCCAGCAGTGAAGCTAGCTCTGGGGCCAACGTCCTGACTTTC. Its protein is CASSEASSGANVLTF.

The chain has TRBV6-1 and TRBJ2-7; TRBD1 matches 8 bases. This CDR3 is built from 14 residues. The germline V gene encodes CDR1 MNHNS and CDR2 SASEGT. Losses at the gene ends were 5 bases for V and 3 bases for J; bases not matched to a gene: 6. CDR3 nucleotide sequence: TGTGCCAGCAGTTATGCCGGGACAGGCTACGAGCAGTACGTC. Protein product: CASSYAGTGYEQYV.